This T cell receptor beta chain originates from a study of technical replicates of blood from a handful of donors. Sequencing used immunoSEQ multiplex PCR; TCRdb keeps in-frame clones, though not all of them. The sample holds about 88,000 clones, just under 95% seen once. The CDR3 runs 16 residues. Germline trimming cut 4 bases from V and 3 bases from J; bases unmatched to any gene: 8. Per the germline V gene, CDR1 is MDHEN and CDR2 is SYDVKM. This TCR came from a human donor in good health. This chain uses TRBV28 with TRBJ2-7; TRBD2 agrees at 11 bases. Sample: T cells isolated from PBMCs. The CDR3 nucleotides are TGTGCCAGCAGTTCAGACAGACTAGCGGGATTCTACGAGCAGTACTTC. This sequence encodes CASSSDRLAGFYEQYF.